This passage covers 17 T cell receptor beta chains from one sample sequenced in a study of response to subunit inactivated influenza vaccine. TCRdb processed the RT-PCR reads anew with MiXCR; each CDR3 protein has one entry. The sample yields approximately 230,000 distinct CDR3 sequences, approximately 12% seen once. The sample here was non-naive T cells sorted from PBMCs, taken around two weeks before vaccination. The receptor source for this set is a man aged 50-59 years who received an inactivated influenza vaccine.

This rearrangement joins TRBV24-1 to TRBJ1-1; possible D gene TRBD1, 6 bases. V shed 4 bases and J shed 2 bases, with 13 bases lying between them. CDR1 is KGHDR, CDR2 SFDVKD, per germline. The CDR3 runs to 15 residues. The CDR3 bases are TGTGCCACCAGTGAAGCAACAGGGCCAAACACTGAAGCTTTCTTT. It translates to CATSEATGPNTEAFF.

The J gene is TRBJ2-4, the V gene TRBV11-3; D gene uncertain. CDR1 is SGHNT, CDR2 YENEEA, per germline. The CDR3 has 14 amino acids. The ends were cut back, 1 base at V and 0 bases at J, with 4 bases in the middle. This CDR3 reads CASSLARAKNIQYF. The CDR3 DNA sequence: TGTGCCAGCAGCTTAGCTCGAGCCAAAAACATTCAGTACTTC.

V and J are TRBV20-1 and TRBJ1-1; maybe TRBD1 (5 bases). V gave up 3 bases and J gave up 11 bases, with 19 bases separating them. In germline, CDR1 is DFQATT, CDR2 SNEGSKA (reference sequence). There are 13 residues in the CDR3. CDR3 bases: TGCAGTGCTAGTTACACAAGGGCCTGGGGGGCTTTCTTT. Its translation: CSASYTRAWGAFF.

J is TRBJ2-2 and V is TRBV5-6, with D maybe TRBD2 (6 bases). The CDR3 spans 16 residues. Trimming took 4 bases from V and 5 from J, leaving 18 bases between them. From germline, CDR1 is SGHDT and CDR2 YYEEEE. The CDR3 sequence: CASSQQGTYLTGELFF. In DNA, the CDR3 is TGTGCCAGCAGCCAACAAGGGACTTACTTAACCGGGGAGCTGTTTTTT.

The CDR3 DNA reads as TGTGCCAGCAGCCCCACCGGGACAGGCTCCTACAATGAGCAGTTCTTC. It codes for CASSPTGTGSYNEQFF. The gene calls are TRBV7-2 and TRBJ2-1; 8 bases align to TRBD1. J gave up 0 bases and V 5 bases, and 6 bases lay outside the gene matches. This CDR3 comprises 16 residues. CDR1 is SGHTA, CDR2 FQGNSA, per germline. The variable domain in full, with the rest retrieved from reference TRBV7-2 and TRBJ2-1, is GAGVSQSPSNKVTEKGKDVELRCDPISGHTALYWYRQSLGQGLEFLIYFQGNSAPDKSGLPSDRFSAERTGGSVSTLTIQRTQQEDSAVYLCASSPTGTGSYNEQFFGPGTRLTVL.

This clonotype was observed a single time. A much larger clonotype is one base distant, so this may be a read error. CDR3 protein: CASSPIRGINTGELFF. The CDR3 bases are TGTGCCAGCAGCCCCATTAGGGGGATCAACACCGGGGAGCTGTTTTTT. The chain combines TRBV11-2 with TRBJ2-2; perhaps TRBD1 as D (6 bases). The germline gives CDR1 SGHAT, CDR2 FQNNGV. V lost 5 bases and J 2 bases, leaving 15 bases between the germline ends. The CDR3 sequence is 16 residues long.

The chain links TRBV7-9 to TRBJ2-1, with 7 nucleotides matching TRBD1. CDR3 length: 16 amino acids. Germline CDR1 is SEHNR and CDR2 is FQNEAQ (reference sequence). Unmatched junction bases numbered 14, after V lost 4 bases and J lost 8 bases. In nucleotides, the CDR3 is TGTGCCAGCAGCTCAGAAGGGGTAGGGGGCAGGGATGAGCAGTTCTTC. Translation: CASSSEGVGGRDEQFF.

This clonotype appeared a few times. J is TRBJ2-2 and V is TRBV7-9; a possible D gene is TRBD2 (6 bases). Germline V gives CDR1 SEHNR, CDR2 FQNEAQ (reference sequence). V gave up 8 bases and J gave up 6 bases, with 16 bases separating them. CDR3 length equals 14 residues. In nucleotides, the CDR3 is TGTGCCAGCGGCGACACCTCGGGGGCCGGGGAGCTGTTTTTT. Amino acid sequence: CASGDTSGAGELFF.

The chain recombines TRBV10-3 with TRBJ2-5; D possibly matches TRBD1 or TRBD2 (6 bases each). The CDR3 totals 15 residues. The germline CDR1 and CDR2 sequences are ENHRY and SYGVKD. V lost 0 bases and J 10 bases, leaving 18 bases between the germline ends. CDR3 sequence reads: CAISESQIEGEVQYF. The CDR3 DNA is TGTGCCATCAGTGAGTCCCAGATAGAGGGGGAGGTCCAGTACTTC.

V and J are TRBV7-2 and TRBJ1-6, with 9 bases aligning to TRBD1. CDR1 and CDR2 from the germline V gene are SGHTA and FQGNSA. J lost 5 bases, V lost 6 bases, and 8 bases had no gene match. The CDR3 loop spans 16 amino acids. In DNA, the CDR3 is TGTGCCAGCAGGACCGCCGGACAGGGGAATAATTCACCCCTCCACTTT. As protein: CASRTAGQGNNSPLHF.

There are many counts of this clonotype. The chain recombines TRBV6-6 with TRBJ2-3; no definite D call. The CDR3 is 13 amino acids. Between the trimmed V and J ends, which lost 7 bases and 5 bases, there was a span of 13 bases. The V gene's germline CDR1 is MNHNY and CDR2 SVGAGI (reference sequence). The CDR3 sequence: CASTPRRVDTQYF. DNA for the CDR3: TGTGCCAGCACCCCACGCCGAGTAGATACGCAGTATTTT.

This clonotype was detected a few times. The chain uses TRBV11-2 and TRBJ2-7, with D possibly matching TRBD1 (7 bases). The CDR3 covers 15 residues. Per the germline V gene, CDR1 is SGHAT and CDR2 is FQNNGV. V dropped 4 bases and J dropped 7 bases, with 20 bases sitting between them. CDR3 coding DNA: TGTGCCAGCAGCTCAGCCGGGACAGCAAGCGGGGAGCAGTACTTC. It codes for CASSSAGTASGEQYF. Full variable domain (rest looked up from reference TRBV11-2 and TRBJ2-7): EAGVAQSPRYKIIEKRQSVAFWCNPISGHATLYWYQQILGQGPKLLIQFQNNGVVDDSQLPKDRFSAERLKGVDSTLKIQPAKLEDSAVYLCASSSAGTASGEQYFGPGTRLTVT.

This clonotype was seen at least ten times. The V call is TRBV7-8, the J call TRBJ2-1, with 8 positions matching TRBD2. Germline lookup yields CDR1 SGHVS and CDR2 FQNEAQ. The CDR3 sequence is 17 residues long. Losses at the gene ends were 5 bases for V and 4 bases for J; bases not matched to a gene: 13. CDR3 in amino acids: CASSPGAGGGIYNEQFF. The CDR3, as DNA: TGTGCCAGCAGCCCCGGGGCAGGCGGGGGGATTTACAATGAGCAGTTCTTC.

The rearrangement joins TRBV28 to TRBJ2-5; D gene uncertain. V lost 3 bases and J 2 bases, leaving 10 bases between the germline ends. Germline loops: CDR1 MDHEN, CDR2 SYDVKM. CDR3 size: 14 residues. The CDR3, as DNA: TGTGCCAGCAGTTTTGGGCTAGGGCAAGAGACCCAGTACTTC. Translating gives CASSFGLGQETQYF.

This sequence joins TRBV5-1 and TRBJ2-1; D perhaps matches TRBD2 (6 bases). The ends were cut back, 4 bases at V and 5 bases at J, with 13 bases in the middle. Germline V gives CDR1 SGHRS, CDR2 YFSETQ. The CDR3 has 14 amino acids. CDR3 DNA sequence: TGCGCCAGCAGCCTAACGACTAGGAACAATGAGCAGTTCTTC. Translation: CASSLTTRNNEQFF. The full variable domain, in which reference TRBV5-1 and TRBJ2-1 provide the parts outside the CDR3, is KAGVTQTPRYLIKTRGQQVTLSCSPISGHRSVSWYQQTPGQGLQFLFEYFSETQRNKGNFPGRFSGRQFSNSRSEMNVSTLELGDSALYLCASSLTTRNNEQFFGPGTRLTVL.

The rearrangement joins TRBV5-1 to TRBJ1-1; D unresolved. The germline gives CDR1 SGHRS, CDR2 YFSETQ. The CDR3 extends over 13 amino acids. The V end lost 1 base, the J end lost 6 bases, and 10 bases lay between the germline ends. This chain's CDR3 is CASSLNPGAEAFF. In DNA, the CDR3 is TGCGCCAGCAGCTTGAACCCCGGGGCTGAAGCTTTCTTT.

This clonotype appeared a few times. The CDR3 nucleotides read TGTGCCAGCAGCTTGGCCCCGACAGCCGGTGGAGGGGAGCAGTTCTTC. Translated, it gives CASSLAPTAGGGEQFF. The chain couples TRBV5-5 to TRBJ2-1, with a possible D match to TRBD2 (6 bases). CDR1 is SGHKS, CDR2 YYEKEE, per germline (reference sequence). The V and J ends lost 0 bases and 10 bases respectively, with 20 bases between them. This CDR3 has 16 amino acids.